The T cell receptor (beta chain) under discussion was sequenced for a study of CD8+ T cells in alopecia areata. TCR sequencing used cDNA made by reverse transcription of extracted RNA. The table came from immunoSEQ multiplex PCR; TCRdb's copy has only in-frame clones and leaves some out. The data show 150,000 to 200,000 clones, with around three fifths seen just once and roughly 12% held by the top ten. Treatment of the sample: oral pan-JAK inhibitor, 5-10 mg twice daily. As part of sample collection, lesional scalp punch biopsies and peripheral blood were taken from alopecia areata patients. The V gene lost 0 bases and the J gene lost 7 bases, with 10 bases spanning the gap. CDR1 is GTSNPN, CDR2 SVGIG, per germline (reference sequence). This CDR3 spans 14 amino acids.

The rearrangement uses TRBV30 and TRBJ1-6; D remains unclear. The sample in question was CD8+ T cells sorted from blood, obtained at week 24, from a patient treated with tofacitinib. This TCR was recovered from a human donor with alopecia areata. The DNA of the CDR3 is TGTGCCTGGAGTGTAGGCAGCATCAATTCACCCCTCCACTTT. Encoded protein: CAWSVGSINSPLHF. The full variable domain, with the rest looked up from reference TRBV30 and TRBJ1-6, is SQTIHQWPATLVQPVGSPLSLECTVEGTSNPNLYWYRQAAGRGLQLLFYSVGIGQISSEVPQNLSASRPQDRQFILSSKKLLLSDSGFYLCAWSVGSINSPLHFGNGTRLTVT.